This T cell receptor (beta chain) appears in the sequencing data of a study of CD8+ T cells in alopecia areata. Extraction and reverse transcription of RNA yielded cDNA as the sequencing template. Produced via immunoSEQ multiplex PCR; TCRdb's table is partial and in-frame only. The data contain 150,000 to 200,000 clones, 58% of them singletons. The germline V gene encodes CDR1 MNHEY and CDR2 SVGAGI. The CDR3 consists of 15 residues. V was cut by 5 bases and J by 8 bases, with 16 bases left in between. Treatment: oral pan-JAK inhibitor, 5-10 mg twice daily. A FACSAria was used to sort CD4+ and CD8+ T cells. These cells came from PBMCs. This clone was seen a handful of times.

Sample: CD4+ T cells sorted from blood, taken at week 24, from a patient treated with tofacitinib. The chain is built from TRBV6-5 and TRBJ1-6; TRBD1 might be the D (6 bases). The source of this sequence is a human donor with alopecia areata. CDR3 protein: CASSPVFSGDSPLHF. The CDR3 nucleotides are TGTGCCAGCAGTCCCGTATTCTCAGGGGATTCACCCCTCCACTTT.